Below are 22 T cell receptor beta chains sequenced from a single sample in a study of T cell repertoires in cytomegalovirus infection. TCRdb re-called the reads through MiXCR, storing one row per CDR3 protein. Found here are about 700,000 distinct CDR3 sequences, around 32% of them singletons; the top ten hold roughly 18%. These receptors are not linked to any known antigen. The sample here was cultured PBMCs, taken from culture after CMV antigen stimulation. Every receptor here comes from a human donor in good health (CMV status not recorded). Some clones in this sample may be carry-over from other donors' samples.

This clonotype was picked up a small number of times. In DNA form, the CDR3 reads TGTGCCAGTAGTATCATCGGGGGCACAGATACGCAGTATTTT. Its translation is CASSIIGGTDTQYF. The chain uses TRBV19 and TRBJ2-3, with a weak D call TRBD2 (5 bases). This CDR3 is built from 14 residues. Germline assignment: CDR1 LNHDA and CDR2 SQIVND (reference sequence). Between the trimmed V and J ends, which lost 3 bases and 1 base, there was a span of 8 bases.

There are a few counts of this clonotype. The chain has TRBV19 and TRBJ2-5; 9 bases align to TRBD2. This CDR3 is 14 amino acids long. V gave up 6 bases and J gave up 7 bases; unmatched junction bases: 9. In germline, CDR1 is LNHDA, CDR2 SQIVND (reference sequence). The CDR3 bases are TGTGCCAGTAGCCAGACTGGCGGGAGGGTGACCCAGTACTTC. This gives the protein CASSQTGGRVTQYF. The full variable domain, its missing parts supplied by reference TRBV19 and TRBJ2-5, is DGGITQSPKYLFRKEGQNVTLSCEQNLNHDAMYWYRQDPGQGLRLIYYSQIVNDFQKGDIAEGYSVSREKKESFPLTVTSAQKNPTAFYLCASSQTGGRVTQYFGPGTRLLVL.

V gene TRBV2 combines with J gene TRBJ1-5; 7 bases align to TRBD1. Germline V gene data show CDR1 as SNHLY and CDR2 as FYNNEI. The CDR3 has 14 amino acids. The V and J ends lost 5 bases and 4 bases, in that order; junction bases with no gene match: 5. This CDR3 reads CASSPTGMNQPQHF. CDR3 coding DNA: TGTGCCAGCAGTCCGACAGGGATGAATCAGCCCCAGCATTTT.

This clonotype was counted between two and nine times. The chain employs TRBV28 and TRBJ2-7, with 7 bases fitting TRBD1. The germline gives CDR1 MDHEN, CDR2 SYDVKM. The CDR3 covers 13 residues. With V trimmed by 6 bases and J by 5 bases, 7 bases remained unmatched. The DNA of the CDR3 is TGTGCCAGCAGCCCGGGACAGTGGCACGAGCAGTACTTC. Protein product: CASSPGQWHEQYF.

In this sample, this clonotype turned up many times. The chain is built from TRBV6-2 or TRBV6-3 and TRBJ1-1; D remains ambiguous. Trimming shortened V by 5 bases and J by 5 bases, and 21 bases separated the two germline ends. Germline V gene data show CDR1 as MNHEY and CDR2 as SVGEGT. The CDR3 length is 16 residues. CDR3 amino acids: CASSPLGRGQSTEAFF. The CDR3 DNA sequence: TGTGCCAGCAGTCCCCTCGGAAGAGGGCAGTCGACTGAAGCTTTCTTT.

This clonotype was counted at least ten times. The rearrangement joins TRBV7-9 to TRBJ1-1; possible D gene TRBD1, 5 bases. Looked up from germline, CDR1 is SEHNR and CDR2 is FQNEAQ (reference sequence). There are 15 residues in the CDR3. The ends were cut back, 3 bases at V and 4 bases at J, with 15 bases in the middle. CDR3 region: CASSFQRGGGTEAFF. Written as DNA, the CDR3 is TGTGCCAGCAGCTTTCAAAGGGGAGGCGGCACTGAAGCTTTCTTT.

The chain is built from TRBV5-1 and TRBJ2-1, with D possibly being TRBD2 (6 bases). The CDR3 is 17 amino acids. Germline CDR1 SGHRS, CDR2 YFSETQ. V was shortened by 0 bases and J by 0 bases, with 13 bases between the two germline ends. The CDR3 sequence: CASSLVPSASSYNEQFF. CDR3 sequence (DNA): TGCGCCAGCAGCTTGGTCCCTAGCGCGAGCTCCTACAATGAGCAGTTCTTC.

CDR3 region: CASRLAGNNEQFF. The CDR3 DNA is TGTGCCAGCAGATTAGCGGGAAACAATGAGCAGTTCTTC. The J gene is TRBJ2-1, the V gene TRBV2, with TRBD2 matching over 8 bases. V lost 6 bases, J lost 5 bases, and 3 bases stayed unmatched. The CDR3 sequence is 13 residues long. CDR1 is SNHLY, CDR2 FYNNEI, per germline.

The CDR3 bases are TGCGCCAGCAGCCGACAGACTAGCGGGAGTGGGGTTACGCAGTATTTT. This gives the protein CASSRQTSGSGVTQYF. This chain links TRBV4-3 with TRBJ2-3, with TRBD2 identical over 12 bases. The ends lost 4 bases at V and 8 bases at J; junction bases unmatched: 10. The CDR3 runs to 16 residues. From germline, CDR1 is LGHNA and CDR2 YSLEER.

Only a few counts were recorded for this clonotype. V usage is TRBV19 and J usage is TRBJ2-7, with TRBD2 matching over 10 bases. The germline V gene encodes CDR1 LNHDA and CDR2 SQIVND (reference sequence). The V and J ends lost 7 bases and 5 bases, in that order; junction bases with no gene match: 8. The CDR3 is 14 amino acids. The CDR3 region has the DNA TGTGCCAGTACCCGCCTAGCGGGAGACCACGAGCAGTACTTC. Translating it yields CASTRLAGDHEQYF.

The chain is built from TRBV19 and TRBJ1-1; D ambiguous. The CDR3 consists of 14 residues. The V end was cut by 4 bases, the J end by 2 bases, with 11 bases between. Germline V lookup: CDR1 LNHDA, CDR2 SQIVND (reference sequence). The CDR3 loop reads CASSTGQTNTEAFF. CDR3 bases: TGTGCCAGTAGTACCGGCCAGACAAACACTGAAGCTTTCTTT.

This clonotype was found many times. This chain uses TRBV7-2 with TRBJ2-3, with TRBD2 matching over 12 bases. Germline assignment: CDR1 SGHTA and CDR2 FQGNSA. CDR3 length: 16 amino acids. V dropped 1 base and J dropped 2; count of bases not matched to a gene: 1. In DNA form, the CDR3 reads TGTGCCAGCAGCTTAGGACTAGCGGGGGCCACAGATACGCAGTATTTT. Its protein is CASSLGLAGATDTQYF.

The chain links TRBV28 to TRBJ2-1; 8 bases are a match to TRBD1. The V and J ends lost 5 bases and 0 bases, in that order; junction bases with no gene match: 9. The V gene's germline CDR1 is MDHEN and CDR2 SYDVKM. CDR3 size: 17 residues. The CDR3 sequence: CASSTPTGASSYNEQFF. As DNA, the CDR3 is TGTGCCAGCAGTACCCCGACAGGGGCGAGCTCCTACAATGAGCAGTTCTTC.

The rearrangement links TRBV6-6 to TRBJ1-5, with D hard to call. V was shortened by 0 bases and J by 7 bases, with 7 bases between the two germline ends. The CDR3 runs to 13 residues. Germline V gene data show CDR1 as MNHNY and CDR2 as SVGAGI (reference sequence). CDR3 coding DNA: TGTGCCAGCAGTTACTCTATAGGGCAGCCCCAGCATTTT. Protein: CASSYSIGQPQHF.

This sequence joins TRBV27 and TRBJ2-3, with 12 bases fitting TRBD2. CDR1 MNHEY and CDR2 SMNVEV come from the germline V gene (reference sequence). The length of the CDR3 is 14 residues. V shed 6 bases and J 7 bases; nucleotides not matched to a gene: 5. CDR3 protein: CASRGLAGLNTQYF. The CDR3 DNA follows: TGTGCCAGCAGAGGACTAGCGGGGCTTAATACGCAGTATTTT.

This clonotype was observed a few times. The chain recombines TRBV7-6 with TRBJ1-1, with D hard to call. This CDR3 spans 12 amino acids. Germline V gene sequence: CDR1 SGHVS, CDR2 FNYEAQ. V shed 5 bases and J shed 5 bases, with 9 bases lying between them. This CDR3 reads CASSMGGTEAFF. The CDR3 bases are TGTGCCAGCAGCATGGGAGGAACTGAAGCTTTCTTT.

This clonotype has only one observation. This sequence joins TRBV19 and TRBJ1-4; D gene uncertain. Trimming left V 0 bases short and J 9 bases short, with 11 bases between. The CDR3 is made up of 14 amino acids. Germline values: CDR1 LNHDA, CDR2 SQIVND (reference sequence). CDR3 coding DNA: TGTGCCAGTAGTATAGACCCGGGAGTAAAAAAACTGTTTTTT. This codes for CASSIDPGVKKLFF.

This chain uses TRBV19 with TRBJ1-1; D not resolved. Germline CDR1 is LNHDA and CDR2 is SQIVND (reference sequence). The V and J ends lost 8 bases and 1 base respectively, with 14 bases between them. The CDR3 is 14 amino acids. The CDR3 region is CASLIKAGNTEAFF. The CDR3 DNA follows: TGTGCCAGTCTCATCAAGGCAGGGAACACTGAAGCTTTCTTT.

The V call is TRBV6-5, the J call TRBJ1-1; 7 bases agree with TRBD1. CDR1 and CDR2 (germline): MNHEY, SVGAGI. The CDR3 consists of 12 residues. J gave up 4 bases and V 7 bases, and 3 bases lay outside the gene matches. DNA for the CDR3: TGTGCCAGCACCGGGACAGCCACTGAAGCTTTCTTT. Its protein product is CASTGTATEAFF.

This chain uses TRBV12-3 or TRBV12-4 with TRBJ1-6; a possible D gene is TRBD1 (6 bases). The CDR3 is 16 residues long. Trimming pared 5 bases from V and 3 bases from J, leaving 14 bases between. CDR3 in DNA: TGTGCCAGCAGTCCCCGACAGGATTTCTATAATTCACCCCTCCACTTT. It encodes CASSPRQDFYNSPLHF.

This clonotype was found a few times. The V gene is TRBV27, the J gene TRBJ2-4; 9 nucleotides align to TRBD1. Germline CDR1 and CDR2: MNHEY and SMNVEV (reference sequence). Germline trimming cut 3 bases from V and 6 bases from J; bases unmatched to any gene: 9. This CDR3 comprises 16 residues. In DNA, the CDR3 is TGTGCCAGCAGTTTCGCGACAGGGGGGTTGGGAAACATTCAGTACTTC. Its protein product is CASSFATGGLGNIQYF.

The sample holds a few counts of this clonotype. The gene calls are TRBV29-1 and TRBJ2-1; possibly TRBD1 or TRBD2 for D (6 bases each). The CDR3 loop spans 12 amino acids. Germline loops: CDR1 SQVTM, CDR2 ANQGSEA. Trimming took 6 bases from V and 4 from J, leaving 10 bases between them. The CDR3 region is CSVGGPYNEQFF. In DNA form, the CDR3 reads TGCAGCGTCGGGGGCCCTTACAATGAGCAGTTCTTC.